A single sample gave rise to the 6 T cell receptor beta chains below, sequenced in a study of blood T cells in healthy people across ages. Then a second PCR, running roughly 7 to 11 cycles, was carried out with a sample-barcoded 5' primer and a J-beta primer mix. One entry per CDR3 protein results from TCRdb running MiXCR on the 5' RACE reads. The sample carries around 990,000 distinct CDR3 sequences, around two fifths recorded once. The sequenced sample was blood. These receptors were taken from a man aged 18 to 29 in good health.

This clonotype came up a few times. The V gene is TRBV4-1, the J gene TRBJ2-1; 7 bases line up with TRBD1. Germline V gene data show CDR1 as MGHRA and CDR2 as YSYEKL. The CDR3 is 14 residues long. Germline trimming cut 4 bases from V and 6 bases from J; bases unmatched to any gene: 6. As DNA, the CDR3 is TGCGCCAGCAGCCGAGAACAGGGGTTCAATGAGCAGTTCTTC. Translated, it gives CASSREQGFNEQFF.

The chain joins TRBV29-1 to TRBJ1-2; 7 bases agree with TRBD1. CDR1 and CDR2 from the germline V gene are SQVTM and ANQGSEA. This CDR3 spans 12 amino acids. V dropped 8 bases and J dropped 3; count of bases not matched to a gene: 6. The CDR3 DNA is TGCAGCATCCCTGACAGGGACTATGGCTACACCTTC. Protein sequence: CSIPDRDYGYTF.

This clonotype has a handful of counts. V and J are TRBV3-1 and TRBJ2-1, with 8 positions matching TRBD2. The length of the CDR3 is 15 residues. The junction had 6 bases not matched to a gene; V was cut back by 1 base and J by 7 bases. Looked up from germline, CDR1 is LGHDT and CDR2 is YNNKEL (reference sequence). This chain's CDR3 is CASSQVNGGANEQFF. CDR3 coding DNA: TGTGCCAGCAGCCAAGTGAACGGGGGGGCGAATGAGCAGTTCTTC.

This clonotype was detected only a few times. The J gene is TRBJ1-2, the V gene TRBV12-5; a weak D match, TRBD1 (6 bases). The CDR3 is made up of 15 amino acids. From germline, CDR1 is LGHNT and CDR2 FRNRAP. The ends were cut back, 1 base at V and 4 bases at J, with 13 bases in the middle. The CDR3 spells CASGLERRDTYGYTF. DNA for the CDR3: TGTGCTAGTGGTTTGGAACGACGGGACACCTATGGCTACACCTTC.

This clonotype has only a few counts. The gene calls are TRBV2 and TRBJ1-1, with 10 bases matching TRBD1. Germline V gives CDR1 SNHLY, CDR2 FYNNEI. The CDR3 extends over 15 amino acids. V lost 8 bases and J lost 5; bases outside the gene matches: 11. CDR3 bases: TGTGCCAGCCGCTCTCGGACAGGGGGGCGAACTGAAGCTTTCTTT. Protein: CASRSRTGGRTEAFF.

CDR3 coding DNA: TGCGCCAGCAGCCAAGACAGGGGGGTCCCCACTGAAGCTTTCTTT. Its protein is CASSQDRGVPTEAFF. The rearrangement links TRBV4-3 to TRBJ1-1; 7 bases are a match to TRBD1. The trim removed 0 bases at V and 4 bases at J, leaving 5 bases unmatched. The length of the CDR3 is 15 residues. Germline CDR1 and CDR2: LGHNA and YSLEER.